This TCR beta chain appears in the sequencing data of a study of blood T cells in healthy people across ages (dated by TCRdb to about 2015). Background for the entire study: In model experiments, roughly one uniquely barcoded TCR beta cDNA molecule per two T cells was captured by template switching. The study measured age-related changes in TCR beta repertoire diversity using deep sequencing normalized with unique cDNA molecular identifiers. The donors were divided into four age groups: young (average roughly 15 years), middle-aged (under 40), aged (approximately 62) and long-lived (roughly 88). Donors of different ages were randomly distributed across sequencing lanes to avoid experimental bias. For two donors (one aged 18 to 29 and one aged 80 or older), the study analyzed two additional independent replicas of 1 million unique cDNA reads from the same blood draw.

The germline V gene (reference sequence) provides CDR1 LGHDT and CDR2 YNNKEL. Reading from cysteine to phenylalanine, the CDR3 counts 14 amino acids. The read is trimmed to its CDR3 DNA, 42 bases read in frame from base 1. V and J are truncated by 1 base and 3 bases respectively, leaving an intervening sequence of 8 bases. Concerning this clonotype: Its antigen is not yet known. No much larger clonotype is one base removed from it; base qualities were not supplied.

The roughly 39 donors, aged about 6 to 100 years, were systemically healthy Caucasian individuals from Russia. Each donor gave ten milliliters of peripheral blood, collected into EDTA-treated Vacutainer tubes. Ficoll-Paque density-gradient centrifugation was used to isolate PBMCs, with at least 6.5 million per sample. Total RNA, at least 5 micrograms per sample, was extracted from PBMCs with Trizol reagent. For every donor, an aliquot of PBMCs went through flow cytometry to measure the percentages of naive CD45RAhigh/CD27high T cells. On the study overall, not on this receptor specifically: Because profiling used bulk unsorted PBMCs, naive and antigen-experienced compartments could not be compared conclusively. Because the CMV infection status of the donors was unknown, age-related changes in expanded clonotypes may potentially have been confounded. Estimates of total diversity based on one million sequenced T cells were considered lower bounds and underestimates. A strong correlation was found between observed TCR beta diversity and the percentage of naive T cells measured by flow cytometry. Observed TCR beta diversity per million T cells fell roughly linearly with age, and a significant reduction was already apparent by age approximately 41. The long-lived group showed more naive CD4+ T cells, fewer expanded clones and increased TCR diversity than the aged group, suggesting age selection.

Library preparation was by 5' RACE. Sequencing took place on an Illumina HiSeq 2500. A second roughly 7 to 11 cycle PCR used a sample-barcoded 5' primer and a J-beta primer mix. A template-switch 5' adaptor carrying 12 random nucleotides introduced a unique molecular identifier onto each TCR beta cDNA molecule. At least 3 million CDR3-containing paired-end reads were obtained from each sample. All of the RNA was converted into first-strand cDNA using the Mint cDNA synthesis kit, with a TRBC-specific oligonucleotide serving as the primer. All cDNA was treated with uracil-DNA glycosylase and then went through a first 18-cycle PCR with the universal primers M1SS and BC2_uni_R. The paper's data handling went like this. Normalization of each sample was performed by random selection of 1 million high-quality reads, each carrying a distinct molecular identifier. Reads with shared molecular identifiers were discarded instead of being binned into consensus sequences. CDR3 identification, clonotype clustering and error correction used MiTCR with a Q25 quality threshold and the strictest error-elimination algorithm. Lower-bound total TCR beta diversity was estimated with a nonparametric unseen species model using Euler transformation. Starting from the raw public reads, TCRdb applied fastp trimming at Q25, assembled clones with MiXCR and retained in-frame beta chains. Rows with a matching CDR3 protein are joined into one entry that keeps the most common DNA and genes. TCRdb, rather than the study authors, made the V and J calls. This sample lists 1,100,000 or so distinct CDR3 sequences; 45% were detected once. The ten largest clones represent 18% of the sample.

The source material was blood. The source is a woman aged 55-69 years in good health. Recombination linked TRBV3-1 to TRBJ2-3; the D gene is possibly TRBD1, with 6 bases matching. The CDR3 has the sequence CASSQATGTDTQYF. The bases are TGTGCCAGCAGCCAAGCAACAGGGACAGATACGCAGTATTTT.